This record concerns one TCR beta chain sequence. The record originates from a study of T cell changes during pregnancy in multiple sclerosis. Some clones are missing from TCRdb's copy, which holds only in-frame ones; the method was immunoSEQ multiplex PCR. Of tens of thousands of clones detected, roughly 95% appear once; the ten largest clones hold roughly 3.9%. The sample was CD8+ T cells from peripheral blood mononuclear cells, taken after pregnancy. The source is a female donor with multiple sclerosis, enrolled in a pregnancy study.

The CDR3 DNA reads TGTGCCAGCCGACGCGGGAGCAATCAGCCCCAGCATTTT. Translated: CASRRGSNQPQHF. The chain recombines TRBV28 with TRBJ1-5, with D hard to call. V was clipped by 8 bases and J by 1 base, with 9 bases between them. The germline V gene encodes CDR1 MDHEN and CDR2 SYDVKM. The CDR3 length is 13 residues.